One T cell receptor beta chain is described in this entry. Its antigen is undetermined. Trimming cost V 5 bases and J 0 bases, with 8 bases left between them. This CDR3 contains 14 residues. CDR1 is MDHEN and CDR2 is SYDVKM in the germline V gene. The sample is drawn from a study of cytomegalovirus exposure and HLA in healthy donors. Study-wide results and limits: In a later analysis, at a false discovery rate of 0.05, about 15,000 TCR beta sequences were associated with HLA alleles.

PCR was performed using 60 Vbeta and 13 Jbeta primers. Assay: immunoSEQ multiplex PCR; the TCRdb copy retains only in-frame clones and omits some. The sample holds 100,000 to 130,000 clones, roughly 70% seen once. The source is a woman aged 40 to 50 in good health and CMV-seropositive. The chain is built from TRBV28 and TRBJ1-3, with D perhaps TRBD1 (6 bases). Sequences were obtained from PBMCs. CDR3 DNA: TGTGCCAGCAGTGTAGGGGGCTCTGGAAACACCATATATTTT. It specifies CASSVGGSGNTIYF.